Listed below are T cell receptor beta chains from one sample, sequenced in a study of patients and donors after allogeneic stem cell transplantation. TCRdb re-called the RT-PCR reads with MiXCR, one entry per CDR3 protein. This table has approximately 200,000 distinct CDR3 sequences, roughly two fifths appearing once. The sequenced sample consisted of blood, either unsorted or a sorted T cell fraction (not recorded which). These receptors all come from a human donor who was either an allogeneic HSCT recipient or a stem cell or donor lymphocyte infusion donor (not recorded which). It is not recorded whose cells these are; they may come from a transplant donor. Both conserved end residues are part of each CDR3. The D gene is left open where the match is weak. Not all rows give a size; the values are once, few, many and, for expanded clones, a class.

d_call: NA; v_call: TRBV18; j_call: TRBJ1-2; clone_size: NA; cdr3_aa: CASSPKSFGGYTF; cdr3_nt: TGTGCCAGCTCACCCAAGAGTTTCGGGGGCTACACCTTC
d_call: NA; v_call: TRBV7-2; j_call: TRBJ1-2; clone_size: NA; cdr3_aa: CASSPSRGDGYTF; cdr3_nt: TGTGCCAGCAGCCCTAGTAGGGGGGATGGCTACACCTTC
d_call: TRBD1; v_call: TRBV29-1; j_call: TRBJ2-7; clone_size: NA; cdr3_aa: CSVAGGGDEQYF; cdr3_nt: TGCAGCGTTGCAGGGGGCGGCGACGAGCAGTACTTC
d_call: NA; v_call: TRBV5-1; j_call: TRBJ2-7; clone_size: few; cdr3_aa: CASSLFTDDFGEQYF; cdr3_nt: TGCGCCAGCAGTTTGTTCACCGACGACTTTGGGGAGCAGTACTTC
d_call: NA; v_call: TRBV9; j_call: TRBJ2-2; clone_size: few; cdr3_aa: CASSTRRNTGELFF; cdr3_nt: TGTGCCAGCAGCACCAGGCGGAACACCGGGGAGCTGTTTTTT
d_call: NA; v_call: TRBV2; j_call: TRBJ1-1; clone_size: medium-sized; cdr3_aa: CASSEEQPYMNTEAFF; cdr3_nt: TGTGCCAGCAGTGAAGAACAGCCTTACATGAACACTGAAGCTTTCTTT
d_call: NA; v_call: TRBV20-1; j_call: TRBJ1-1; clone_size: NA; cdr3_aa: CSARNRGVNTEAFF; cdr3_nt: TGCAGTGCCCGGAATCGGGGGGTGAACACTGAAGCTTTCTTT
d_call: NA; v_call: TRBV12-3/TRBV12-4; j_call: TRBJ1-5; clone_size: NA; cdr3_aa: CASGRDGRGNQPQHF; cdr3_nt: TGTGCCAGCGGTCGAGACGGAAGAGGCAATCAGCCCCAGCATTTT
d_call: TRBD1; v_call: TRBV2; j_call: TRBJ1-1; clone_size: NA; cdr3_aa: CASSAWTGGVEAFF; cdr3_nt: TGTGCCAGCAGTGCCTGGACAGGGGGCGTTGAAGCTTTCTTT
d_call: NA; v_call: TRBV10-3; j_call: TRBJ2-2; clone_size: NA; cdr3_aa: CAITSRESTGGLFF; cdr3_nt: TGTGCCATCACCAGTAGAGAGTCCACCGGGGGGCTGTTTTTT
d_call: NA; v_call: TRBV2; j_call: TRBJ1-3; clone_size: few; cdr3_aa: CASSDVGNGNTIYF; cdr3_nt: TGTGCCAGCAGTGACGTGGGGAACGGAAACACCATATATTTT
d_call: TRBD1; v_call: TRBV5-1; j_call: TRBJ1-5; clone_size: few; cdr3_aa: CASRSGQGAFQPQHF; cdr3_nt: TGCGCCAGCAGATCGGGACAGGGGGCATTTCAGCCCCAGCATTTT
d_call: NA; v_call: TRBV18; j_call: TRBJ2-5; clone_size: NA; cdr3_aa: CASSGPLSAGEETQYF; cdr3_nt: TGTGCCAGCTCGGGACCCCTATCCGCTGGGGAAGAGACCCAGTACTTC
d_call: NA; v_call: TRBV20-1; j_call: TRBJ1-1; clone_size: few; cdr3_aa: CSVPGGYTEAFF; cdr3_nt: TGCAGTGTCCCCGGGGGATACACTGAAGCTTTCTTT
d_call: NA; v_call: TRBV20-1; j_call: TRBJ2-3; clone_size: NA; cdr3_aa: CSAHRKSTDTQYF; cdr3_nt: TGCAGTGCTCACAGGAAAAGCACAGATACGCAGTATTTT
d_call: NA; v_call: TRBV30; j_call: TRBJ2-2; clone_size: NA; cdr3_aa: CAWSETGDGELFF; cdr3_nt: TGTGCCTGGAGTGAGACAGGCGACGGGGAGCTGTTTTTT
d_call: TRBD1; v_call: TRBV2; j_call: TRBJ1-2; clone_size: few; cdr3_aa: CASSGQGTDYTF; cdr3_nt: TGTGCCAGCAGTGGACAGGGGACAGACTACACCTTC
d_call: TRBD1; v_call: TRBV12-3/TRBV12-4; j_call: TRBJ1-5; clone_size: few; cdr3_aa: CASTSGQGKAQPQHF; cdr3_nt: TGTGCCAGCACTTCGGGACAGGGGAAGGCTCAGCCCCAGCATTTT
d_call: NA; v_call: TRBV29-1; j_call: TRBJ2-7; clone_size: NA; cdr3_aa: CSVSVISYEQYF; cdr3_nt: TGCAGCGTTTCCGTAATCTCCTACGAGCAGTACTTC
d_call: TRBD1; v_call: TRBV25-1; j_call: TRBJ1-2; clone_size: NA; cdr3_aa: CASSGPGQGAHGYTF; cdr3_nt: TGTGCCAGCAGTGGCCCGGGACAGGGGGCGCATGGCTACACCTTC
d_call: TRBD1; v_call: TRBV29-1; j_call: TRBJ1-1; clone_size: few; cdr3_aa: CSVANPGQGYEAFF; cdr3_nt: TGCAGCGTTGCTAACCCGGGACAGGGGTATGAAGCTTTCTTT
d_call: NA; v_call: TRBV28; j_call: TRBJ2-1; clone_size: NA; cdr3_aa: CASRPGTGPYDEQFF; cdr3_nt: TGTGCCAGCAGACCCGGGACTGGGCCCTATGATGAGCAGTTCTTC
d_call: TRBD1; v_call: TRBV12-3/TRBV12-4; j_call: TRBJ2-6; clone_size: NA; cdr3_aa: CASIGTATRFSGANVLTF; cdr3_nt: TGTGCCAGCATCGGGACAGCTACCCGCTTCTCTGGGGCCAACGTCCTGACTTTC
d_call: TRBD2; v_call: TRBV12-3/TRBV12-4; j_call: TRBJ2-7; clone_size: NA; cdr3_aa: CASSFDGLADSYEQYF; cdr3_nt: TGTGCCAGCAGTTTCGATGGACTAGCGGACTCCTACGAGCAGTACTTC
d_call: TRBD1; v_call: TRBV6-1; j_call: TRBJ2-2; clone_size: few; cdr3_aa: CASRWGTANTGELFF; cdr3_nt: TGTGCCAGCAGATGGGGGACAGCGAACACCGGGGAGCTGTTTTTT
d_call: NA; v_call: TRBV4-2; j_call: TRBJ2-7; clone_size: NA; cdr3_aa: CASSQVHISYEQYF; cdr3_nt: TGTGCCAGCAGCCAAGTCCACATCTCTTACGAGCAGTACTTC
d_call: TRBD1; v_call: TRBV5-1; j_call: TRBJ1-4; clone_size: NA; cdr3_aa: CASSPRGGTGKEKLFF; cdr3_nt: TGCGCCAGCAGCCCCAGGGGCGGGACAGGGAAAGAAAAACTGTTTTTT
d_call: NA; v_call: TRBV15; j_call: TRBJ2-7; clone_size: once; cdr3_aa: CATSRDRGAYEQYF; cdr3_nt: TGTGCCACCAGCAGAGATCGAGGGGCCTACGAGCAGTACTTC
d_call: NA; v_call: TRBV21-1; j_call: TRBJ1-2; clone_size: NA; cdr3_aa: CASSKGLVSNGYTF; cdr3_nt: TGTGCCAGCAGCAAAGGTTTAGTCAGTAATGGCTACACCTTC
d_call: NA; v_call: TRBV20-1; j_call: TRBJ1-5; clone_size: NA; cdr3_aa: CSAVRDLNQPQHF; cdr3_nt: TGCAGTGCCGTTAGGGACCTGAATCAGCCCCAGCATTTT
d_call: TRBD1; v_call: TRBV6-5; j_call: TRBJ1-2; clone_size: few; cdr3_aa: CASSPRDRSLYGYTF; cdr3_nt: TGTGCCAGCAGTCCCCGGGACAGGAGTCTCTATGGCTACACCTTC
d_call: NA; v_call: TRBV11-2; j_call: TRBJ1-1; clone_size: few; cdr3_aa: CASSSILGRVMNTEAFF; cdr3_nt: TGTGCCAGCAGCTCCATCCTCGGCCGAGTGATGAACACTGAAGCTTTCTTT
d_call: TRBD1; v_call: TRBV29-1; j_call: TRBJ1-2; clone_size: NA; cdr3_aa: CSVRQGNGYTF; cdr3_nt: TGCAGCGTAAGACAGGGTAATGGCTACACCTTC
d_call: TRBD1; v_call: TRBV7-9; j_call: TRBJ1-6; clone_size: few; cdr3_aa: CASSSWDRGNSPLHF; cdr3_nt: TGTGCCAGCAGCTCCTGGGACAGGGGTAATTCACCCCTCCACTTT
d_call: NA; v_call: TRBV12-3/TRBV12-4; j_call: TRBJ1-3; clone_size: NA; cdr3_aa: CASSPGGGRNTIYF; cdr3_nt: TGTGCCAGCAGCCCCGGCGGAGGCCGAAACACCATATATTTT
d_call: NA; v_call: TRBV6-5; j_call: TRBJ1-1; clone_size: NA; cdr3_aa: CASSPQPTTEAFF; cdr3_nt: TGTGCCAGCAGTCCCCAACCGACCACTGAAGCTTTCTTT
d_call: TRBD1; v_call: TRBV11-2; j_call: TRBJ1-6; clone_size: NA; cdr3_aa: CASSPSGGTGYSPLHF; cdr3_nt: TGTGCCAGCAGCCCCAGCGGGGGGACAGGGTATTCACCCCTCCACTTT
d_call: NA; v_call: TRBV29-1; j_call: TRBJ1-6; clone_size: few; cdr3_aa: CSVASSYNSPLHF; cdr3_nt: TGCAGCGTTGCGAGCTCCTATAATTCACCCCTCCACTTT
d_call: TRBD1; v_call: TRBV29-1; j_call: TRBJ1-2; clone_size: many; cdr3_aa: CSAGRGLGYGYTF; cdr3_nt: TGCAGCGCCGGTAGGGGGCTGGGCTATGGCTACACCTTC
d_call: NA; v_call: TRBV29-1; j_call: TRBJ1-1; clone_size: few; cdr3_aa: CSAHPGLMNTEAFF; cdr3_nt: TGCAGCGCCCATCCCGGGTTAATGAACACTGAAGCTTTCTTT
d_call: NA; v_call: TRBV5-1; j_call: TRBJ2-5; clone_size: NA; cdr3_aa: CASSLGGSIQETQYF; cdr3_nt: TGCGCCAGCAGCTTGGGGGGCAGTATCCAAGAGACCCAGTACTTC
d_call: NA; v_call: TRBV5-1; j_call: TRBJ1-1; clone_size: NA; cdr3_aa: CASSLGQVGGEAFF; cdr3_nt: TGCGCCAGCAGCTTGGGGCAGGTCGGCGGGGAAGCTTTCTTT
d_call: NA; v_call: TRBV29-1; j_call: TRBJ1-2; clone_size: few; cdr3_aa: CSVERDGKGYTF; cdr3_nt: TGCAGCGTTGAAAGGGACGGGAAGGGCTACACCTTC
d_call: NA; v_call: TRBV5-1; j_call: TRBJ1-1; clone_size: NA; cdr3_aa: CASSLEGQIINEAFF; cdr3_nt: TGCGCCAGCAGCTTGGAAGGACAGATTATCAATGAAGCTTTCTTT
d_call: NA; v_call: TRBV2; j_call: TRBJ2-7; clone_size: few; cdr3_aa: CASSPGTTYEQYF; cdr3_nt: TGTGCCAGCAGTCCCGGGACAACCTACGAGCAGTACTTC
d_call: TRBD1; v_call: TRBV2; j_call: TRBJ1-5; clone_size: NA; cdr3_aa: CASSGDSQPQHF; cdr3_nt: TGTGCCAGCAGTGGGGACAGCCAGCCCCAGCATTTT
d_call: TRBD1; v_call: TRBV29-1; j_call: TRBJ1-1; clone_size: NA; cdr3_aa: CSVENRGTREAFF; cdr3_nt: TGCAGCGTTGAAAACAGGGGGACCCGAGAAGCTTTCTTT